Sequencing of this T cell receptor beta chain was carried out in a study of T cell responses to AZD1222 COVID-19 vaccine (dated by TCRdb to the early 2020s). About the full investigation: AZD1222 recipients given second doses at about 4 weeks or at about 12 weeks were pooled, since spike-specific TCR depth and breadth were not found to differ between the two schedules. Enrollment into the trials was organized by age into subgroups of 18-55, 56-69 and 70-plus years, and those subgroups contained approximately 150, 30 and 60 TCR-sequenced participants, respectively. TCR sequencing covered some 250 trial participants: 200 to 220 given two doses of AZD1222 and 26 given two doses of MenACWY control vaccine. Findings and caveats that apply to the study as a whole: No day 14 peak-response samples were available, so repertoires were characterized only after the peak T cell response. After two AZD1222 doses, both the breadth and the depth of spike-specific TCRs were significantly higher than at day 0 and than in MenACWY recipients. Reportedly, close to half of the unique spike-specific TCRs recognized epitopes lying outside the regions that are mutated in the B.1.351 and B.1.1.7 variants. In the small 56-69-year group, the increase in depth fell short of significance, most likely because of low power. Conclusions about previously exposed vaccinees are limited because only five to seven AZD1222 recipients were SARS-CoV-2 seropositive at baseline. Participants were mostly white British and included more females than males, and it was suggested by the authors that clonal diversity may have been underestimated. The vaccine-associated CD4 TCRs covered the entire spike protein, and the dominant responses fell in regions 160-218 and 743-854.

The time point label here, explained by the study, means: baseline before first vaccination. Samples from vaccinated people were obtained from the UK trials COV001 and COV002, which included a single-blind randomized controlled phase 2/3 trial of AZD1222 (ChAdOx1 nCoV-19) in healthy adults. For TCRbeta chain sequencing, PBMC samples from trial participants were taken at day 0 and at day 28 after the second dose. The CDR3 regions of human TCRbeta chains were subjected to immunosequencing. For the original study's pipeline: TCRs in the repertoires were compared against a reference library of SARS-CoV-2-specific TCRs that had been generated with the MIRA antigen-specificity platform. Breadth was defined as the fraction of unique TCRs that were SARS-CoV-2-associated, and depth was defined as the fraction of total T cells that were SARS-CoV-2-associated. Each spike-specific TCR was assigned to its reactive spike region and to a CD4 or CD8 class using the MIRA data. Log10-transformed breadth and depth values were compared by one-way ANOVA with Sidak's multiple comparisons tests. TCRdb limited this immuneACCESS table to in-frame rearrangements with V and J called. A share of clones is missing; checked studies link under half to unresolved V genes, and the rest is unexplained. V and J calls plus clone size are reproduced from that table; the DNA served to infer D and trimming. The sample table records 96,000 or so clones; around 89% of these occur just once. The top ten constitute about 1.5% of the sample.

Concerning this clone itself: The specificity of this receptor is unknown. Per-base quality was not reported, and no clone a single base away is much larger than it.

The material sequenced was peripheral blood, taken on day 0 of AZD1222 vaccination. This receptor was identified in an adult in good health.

The CDR3 amino acid sequence is: CASSLSRTTLDTGEAFF. The nucleotides read TGTGCCAGCAGTTTGAGCCGCACAACTTTGGACACAGGAGAAGCTTTCTTT. The chain joins TRBV27 to TRBJ1-1, with TRBD1 perhaps the D gene, on 5 matching bases. Relative to germline, V is 3 bases shorter and J is 8 bases shorter, with 25 bases between their ends. CDR1 and CDR2 are drawn from the germline V gene (reference sequence): MNHEY, SMNVEV. From the cysteine through the phenylalanine, the CDR3 covers 17 amino acids. The DNA shown is the 51-base CDR3, in frame from base 1.